Presented here are 10 T cell receptor beta chains from one specimen sequenced in a study of identifying expanded T cells in peripheral blood (dated by TCRdb to between 2017 and 2020). Library generation was performed with the immunoSEQ multiplex PCR assay. TCRdb provides this immuneACCESS table in a form limited to in-frame rearrangements. Some clones are lacking; in checked studies, under half of them reflect an unresolved V gene, and why the rest are absent is not known. In all, the sample holds 70,000 to 100,000 clones, and 88% of those were seen once. Clones ranked in the top ten supply around 20% of the sample. Sequencing used blood. Every receptor here comes from a person aged 18 to 75 in good health.

This clone was counted between two and nine times. J is TRBJ2-3 and V is TRBV25-1, with D possibly TRBD1 on 6 matching bases. Deletions cut 3 bases from V and 2 bases from J, with 15 bases between. From germline, CDR1 is MGHDK and CDR2 SYGVNS. The CDR3 consists of 16 residues. The CDR3 sequence: CASSDEDRVPTDTQYF. As DNA, the CDR3 is TGTGCCAGCAGTGACGAGGACAGAGTACCCACAGATACGCAGTATTTT.

V gene TRBV6-5 combines with J gene TRBJ2-7, with D uncertain. The V gene's germline CDR1 is MNHEY and CDR2 SVGAGI. With 9 bases removed from V and 0 bases from J, the gap between germline ends came to 9 bases. This CDR3 is 12 amino acids long. The CDR3 loop reads CASSGGSYEQYF. The CDR3 DNA is TGTGCCAGTTCCGGTGGCTCCTACGAGCAGTACTTC.

In its sample, this clone was seen once. CDR3 sequence (DNA): TGCGCCAGCAGCTCCGGGACAGGGGCGGGAGATACGCAGTATTTT. Translating gives CASSSGTGAGDTQYF. The rearrangement links TRBV5-1 to TRBJ2-3; TRBD1 aligns across 10 bases. After removal of 3 bases from V and 5 bases from J, the junction contained 6 bases not matched to a gene. This CDR3 has 15 residues. Germline V CDR1 and CDR2: SGHRS, YFSETQ.

The genes are TRBV11-3 and TRBJ2-1; 11 nucleotides match TRBD1. The germline CDR1 and CDR2 sequences are SGHNT and YENEEA. J gave up 7 bases and V 5 bases, and 4 bases lay outside the gene matches. The length of the CDR3 is 14 residues. Here the CDR3 reads CASSRTGGWNEQFF. The CDR3 DNA sequence: TGTGCCAGCAGCCGGACAGGGGGCTGGAATGAGCAGTTCTTC.

The gene calls are TRBV15 and TRBJ1-2; no reliable D call. Trimming cost V 0 bases and J 6 bases, with 5 bases left between them. Germline V gene sequence: CDR1 LNHNV, CDR2 YYDKDF (reference sequence). The CDR3 length is 12 residues. CDR3 DNA sequence: TGTGCCACCAGCAGAGACTACAATGGCTACACCTTC. This translates into CATSRDYNGYTF.

The CDR3, as DNA: TGTGCCAGCAGCTTTCGGACAGGGACGGGCGGGGAGCTGTTTTTT. This sequence encodes CASSFRTGTGGELFF. The V and J genes are TRBV7-6 and TRBJ2-2, with TRBD1 matching over 8 bases. Trimming took 3 bases from V and 7 from J; bases not matched to a gene: 7. The CDR3 consists of 15 residues. Germline V CDR1 and CDR2: SGHVS, FNYEAQ.

The genes are TRBV13 and TRBJ2-1; 9 nucleotides align to TRBD2. Germline-derived CDR1 and CDR2 are PRHDT and FYEKMQ (reference sequence). This CDR3 has 17 residues. The J segment lost 6 bases and the V segment lost 0 bases, leaving 9 bases of the junction unmatched. CDR3 bases: TGTGCCAGCAGCTTAGGCACAGCGGGGGGCCCCCTCAATGAGCAGTTCTTC. As protein: CASSLGTAGGPLNEQFF.

This chain uses TRBV19 with TRBJ2-7; no clear D. This CDR3 is 13 amino acids long. Germline values: CDR1 LNHDA, CDR2 SQIVND (reference sequence). V lost 5 bases and J 9 bases, leaving 17 bases between the germline ends. In nucleotides, the CDR3 is TGTGCCAGTAGTCCGAATGACCGTGCGAGGCAGTACTTC. Its protein product is CASSPNDRARQYF.

The V gene is TRBV19, the J gene TRBJ1-5; D is uncertain. Germline V gene lookup returns CDR1 LNHDA and CDR2 SQIVND (reference sequence). This CDR3 region has 13 residues. V lost 2 bases and J 3 bases, leaving 5 bases between the germline ends. CDR3 bases: TGTGCCAGTAGTATACAATCCAATCAGCCCCAGCATTTT. It translates to CASSIQSNQPQHF.

This rearrangement joins TRBV9 to TRBJ1-3, with TRBD1 as a possible D gene (5 bases). Germline V lookup: CDR1 SGDLS, CDR2 YYNGEE. The CDR3 spans 21 residues. Trimming left V 4 bases short and J 0 bases short, with 29 bases between. The CDR3 spells CASSPYLGHPDIRSSGNTIYF. CDR3 sequence (DNA): TGTGCCAGCAGCCCCTATCTTGGACACCCAGACATTCGGAGCTCTGGAAACACCATATATTTT.